The next 3 T cell receptor beta chains were all read from a single sample in a study of radiation and T cells in renal cell carcinoma. Generated by immunoSEQ multiplex PCR, the TCRdb table keeps only in-frame clones and is missing some. The sample lists tens of thousands of clones; over 60% were seen once. Sample time point: blood 4 weeks post-SBRT, at nephrectomy. The treatment was: 15 Gy SBRT to primary tumor, nephrectomy 4 weeks later. The input for sequencing was blood, taken from a patient whose treatment included radiotherapy and nephrectomy. The origin of the receptors is a man aged 60 to 75 with renal cell carcinoma.

This clone is a singleton in its sample. The gene calls are TRBV6-1 and TRBJ1-2; D is unresolved. Trimming took 2 bases from V and 4 from J, leaving 8 bases between them. Germline loops: CDR1 MNHNS, CDR2 SASEGT. CDR3 length equals 13 residues. For the CDR3, the DNA is TGTGCCAGCAGTGAAACCCAAGGCTATGGCTACACCTTC. It is translated as CASSETQGYGYTF.

V and J are TRBV7-9 and TRBJ2-2; D remains unclear. The CDR3 runs to 16 residues. CDR1 and CDR2 from the germline V gene are SEHNR and FQNEAQ (reference sequence). Trimming pared 3 bases from V and 0 bases from J, leaving 11 bases between. The CDR3 DNA sequence: TGTGCCAGCAGCTTGGGTGGCGGATCGAACACCGGGGAGCTGTTTTTT. Residues: CASSLGGGSNTGELFF.

In its sample, this clone was seen once. V and J are TRBV5-4 and TRBJ2-3, with D maybe TRBD2 (6 bases). Per the germline V gene, CDR1 is SGHNT and CDR2 is YYREEE (reference sequence). This CDR3 has 15 amino acids. The V end lost 0 bases, the J end lost 4 bases, and 12 bases lay between the germline ends. For the CDR3, the DNA is TGTGCCAGCAGCTTGGGGGGAGGAAGGTCAGATACGCAGTATTTT. This translates into CASSLGGGRSDTQYF.